These T cell receptor beta chains were read from a single sample in a study of CD8+ T cells in alopecia areata. The protocol was immunoSEQ multiplex PCR, while the TCRdb copy is restricted to in-frame clones and leaves out a portion. The sample lists about 150,000 clones; 40% to 60% were seen once. The sample consisted of CD8+ T cells sorted from blood, taken at week 0. All receptors come from a human donor with alopecia areata. CDR3s include the opening cysteine and the closing phenylalanine or tryptophan. The D gene is left open where the match is weak. Where a row states a size, it is once, few, many or the class of an expanded clone; other rows omit it.

>TRBV29-1|few|TRBJ1-1|-
TGCAGCGTTGAAACGAACACTGAAGCTTTCTTT
CSVETNTEAFF
>TRBV7-9|-|TRBJ1-1|TRBD1
TGTGCCAGTGACGACCAGGGGGCGAACACTGAAGCTTTCTTT
CASDDQGANTEAFF
>TRBV27|once|TRBJ1-1|-
TGTGCCAGCAGTGTTCAGGGGTTTTACACTGAAGCTTTCTTT
CASSVQGFYTEAFF
>TRBV29-1|-|TRBJ2-1|-
TGCAGCGTCTCCAGCGGAAGGGTATACAATGAGCAGTTCTTC
CSVSSGRVYNEQFF
>TRBV4-3|few|TRBJ1-1|-
TGCGCCAGCAGCCAAGATCAACAGGGCAACACTGAAGCTTTCTTT
CASSQDQQGNTEAFF
>TRBV27|few|TRBJ2-1|-
TGTGCCAGCAGCCCCTGGGAGGACCAGGATGAGCAGTTCTTC
CASSPWEDQDEQFF
>TRBV2|-|TRBJ1-2|-
TGTGCCAGCACAGGTCGGGAGTATGGCTACACCTTC
CASTGREYGYTF
>TRBV7-9|-|TRBJ1-1|-
TGTGCCAGCAGCTTCGGAAACACTGAAGCTTTCTTT
CASSFGNTEAFF
>TRBV30|few|TRBJ2-1|TRBD2
TGTGCCTGGGCCAGCACGGGGGGTGAGCAGTTCTTC
CAWASTGGEQFF
>TRBV30|-|TRBJ2-7|TRBD1
TGTGCCTGGACGGGACAGGGGGAGGACGAGCAGTACTTC
CAWTGQGEDEQYF
>TRBV2|-|TRBJ2-1|-
TGTGCCAGCAGCCTCCCTCTTGGAAACAATGAGCAGTTCTTC
CASSLPLGNNEQFF
>TRBV2|-|TRBJ2-5|-
TGTGCCAGCAGTGATTCGGAGACCCAGTACTTC
CASSDSETQYF
>TRBV27|-|TRBJ1-1|-
TGTGCCAGCGGAAATGTAGGGGATCCTGAAGCTTTCTTT
CASGNVGDPEAFF
>TRBV5-6|-|TRBJ1-1|-
TGTGCCAGCAGGGGCGGCGGGAACACTGAAGCTTTCTTT
CASRGGGNTEAFF
>TRBV6-6|few|TRBJ2-5|TRBD1
TGTGCCAGCAGTGAGGACAGGTCCGGAGAGACCCAGTACTTC
CASSEDRSGETQYF
>TRBV6-6|-|TRBJ1-1|-
TGTGCCAGCATTCTGGGCACTGAAGCTTTCTTT
CASILGTEAFF
>TRBV13|-|TRBJ2-2|-
TGTGCCAGCAGCTTAGCGGCGGCAGTTAACACCGGGGAGCTGTTTTTT
CASSLAAAVNTGELFF
>TRBV20-1|few|TRBJ1-2|-
TGCAGTGCTAACGGCTACACCTTC
CSANGYTF
>TRBV7-9|-|TRBJ1-2|-
TGTGCCAGCAGCTCCCAAGAGGGCTACACCTTC
CASSSQEGYTF
>TRBV10-1|-|TRBJ2-7|-
TGCGCCAGCGCCAAGGGCAGGGGAACTACCGCCTACGAGCAGTACTTC
CASAKGRGTTAYEQYF
>TRBV30|-|TRBJ1-1|-
TGTGCCTGGAGTGTACGGGGGACTGAAGCTTTCTTT
CAWSVRGTEAFF
>TRBV29-1|-|TRBJ1-2|TRBD1
TGCAGCGTTCACCGGGACAGGGGACGAGGCTACACCTTC
CSVHRDRGRGYTF
>TRBV5-1|few|TRBJ2-1|-
TGCGCCAGCAGCTTAGAGAGATACAATGAGCAGTTCTTC
CASSLERYNEQFF
>TRBV20-1|-|TRBJ1-1|-
TGCAGTGCTAGAGAGAACAGAGGAGCTTTCTTT
CSARENRGAFF
>TRBV11-2|-|TRBJ2-7|-
TGTGCCAGCAGCCCTACCGGACAGTCCTACGAGCAGTACTTC
CASSPTGQSYEQYF
>TRBV30|-|TRBJ2-7|-
TGTGCCTGGAGCTACCCCGGGACTCGGGACCACGAGCAGTACTTC
CAWSYPGTRDHEQYF
>TRBV19|few|TRBJ1-2|TRBD1
TGTGCCAGTCGGACAGGGGAGGGCTCTGGCTACACCTTC
CASRTGEGSGYTF
>TRBV21-1|-|TRBJ1-2|-
TGTGCCAGCAGCAAAAGTCGGGGGACAGCCGATCGTGGCTACACCTTC
CASSKSRGTADRGYTF
>TRBV30|-|TRBJ2-7|-
TGTGCCTGGAGCTTCGACAGCAAATACGAGCAGTACTTC
CAWSFDSKYEQYF
>TRBV19|-|TRBJ2-2|-
TGTGCCAGTACCCTATCCCTTACCGGGGAGCTGTTTTTT
CASTLSLTGELFF
>TRBV29-1|-|TRBJ1-4|-
TGCAGCGTTGAAGAACAAAGCGAAAAACTGTTTTTT
CSVEEQSEKLFF
>TRBV11-2|-|TRBJ2-1|-
TGTGCCAGCAGCTTAGCTGGGAGCTCCTACAATGAGCAGTTCTTC
CASSLAGSSYNEQFF
>TRBV30|-|TRBJ2-1|-
TGTGCCTGGACTAGCAGAAATGAGCAGTTCTTC
CAWTSRNEQFF
>TRBV6-1|-|TRBJ2-7|-
TGTGCCAGCAGCCCTAGGGGGGCACACTACGAGCAGTACTTC
CASSPRGAHYEQYF
>TRBV25-1|-|TRBJ1-2|-
TGTGCCAGCACCTCAGGGGTAGTCTATGGCTACACCTTC
CASTSGVVYGYTF
>TRBV15|-|TRBJ1-6|TRBD1
TGTGCCACCAGCAGTGGGGACAGAGATTCACCCCTCCACTTT
CATSSGDRDSPLHF
>TRBV19|-|TRBJ1-1|-
TGTGCCAGTAGTATAATTACCAACACTGAAGCTTTCTTT
CASSIITNTEAFF
>TRBV2|-|TRBJ2-7|TRBD1
TGTGCCAGCAGCTCGGGACAGGGATCCTACGAGCAGTACTTC
CASSSGQGSYEQYF
>TRBV6-6|few|TRBJ1-1|-
TGTGCCAGCAGCTGGAGGACTGCTGAAGCTTTCTTT
CASSWRTAEAFF
>TRBV7-2|-|TRBJ2-7|-
TGTGCCAGCTCCGAGGGCGGCGCCCTCTCCTACGAGCAGTACTTC
CASSEGGALSYEQYF
>TRBV6-5|-|TRBJ2-7|TRBD2
TGTGCCAGCAGTTACTCGATGGGACTAAGCTCTTACGAGCAGTACTTC
CASSYSMGLSSYEQYF
>TRBV29-1|-|TRBJ2-7|-
TGCAGCGTTGGTGCGGGAATCCACGAGCAGTACTTC
CSVGAGIHEQYF
>TRBV19|-|TRBJ2-3|TRBD2
TGTGCCAGTAGTGAGCCTCAGACTAGCTCCCTGTTCTTCGATACGCAGTATTTT
CASSEPQTSSLFFDTQYF
>TRBV4-3|-|TRBJ2-1|TRBD2
TGCGCCAGCAGCGAAAGCGGGGGCCTGGGGAATGAGCAGTTCTTC
CASSESGGLGNEQFF
>TRBV30|few|TRBJ2-4|-
TGTGCCTGGAGTGTGGACGAGGAGGACATTCAGTACTTC
CAWSVDEEDIQYF
>TRBV29-1|-|TRBJ1-4|-
TGCAGCTGCCGCCGGGGAACTAATGAAAAACTGTTTTTT
CSCRRGTNEKLFF